A single sample is the source of the 5 T cell receptor beta chains below, sequenced in a study of blood T cell repertoires in COVID-19. Method: immunoSEQ multiplex PCR; TCRdb's copy keeps in-frame clones and lacks some. The repertoire holds more than 85,000 clones, with roughly 80% as singletons. The source material was peripheral blood. The receptors derive from a woman older than 75 with acute or convalescent COVID-19.

The table lists this clone with a count of one. One junction end disagrees with the germline gene, perhaps due to a read error. The chain couples TRBV6-1 to TRBJ2-3; no clear D. Per the germline V gene, CDR1 is MNHNS and CDR2 is SASEGT. This CDR3 has 14 residues. This CDR3 reads CASSQAFSTDTQYF. In DNA, the CDR3 is TGTGCCAGCAGTCAAGCCTTCAGCACAGATACGCAGTATTTT.

The sample holds a few counts of this clone. The chain has TRBV6-6 and TRBJ1-6; 7 nucleotides match TRBD1. Germline lookup yields CDR1 MNHNY and CDR2 SVGAGI (reference sequence). This CDR3 is built from 15 residues. Unmatched junction bases numbered 9, after V lost 4 bases and J lost 9 bases. CDR3 DNA: TGTGCCAGCAGTTCGACGGACAGGAAAAGTTCACCCCTCCACTTT. Amino acids: CASSSTDRKSSPLHF.

The chain uses TRBV5-1 and TRBJ2-2; 8 bases line up with TRBD1. Germline V gives CDR1 SGHRS, CDR2 YFSETQ. This CDR3 region has 15 residues. Losses at the gene ends were 5 bases for V and 5 bases for J; bases not matched to a gene: 8. The CDR3 sequence: CASSVTGTGTGELFF. CDR3 DNA: TGCGCCAGCAGTGTTACCGGGACAGGAACCGGGGAGCTGTTTTTT.

The chain has TRBV29-1 and TRBJ2-5, with unresolved D. V lost 5 bases and J 3 bases, leaving 13 bases between the germline ends. Germline CDR1 reads SQVTM; CDR2 reads ANQGSEA. The CDR3 consists of 13 residues. This chain's CDR3 is CSVLLEREETQYF. In DNA form, the CDR3 reads TGCAGCGTTTTATTAGAAAGAGAAGAGACCCAGTACTTC.

This chain uses TRBV7-9 with TRBJ2-1; TRBD2 aligns across 7 bases. CDR1 is SEHNR and CDR2 is FQNEAQ in the germline V gene (reference sequence). This CDR3 is 16 amino acids long. Trimming at V came to 8 bases and at J to 6 bases, leaving 16 bases not matched to a gene. CDR3 protein: CASAGIGGRAINEQFF. DNA for the CDR3: TGTGCCAGCGCTGGGATAGGTGGGAGGGCCATCAATGAGCAGTTCTTC.